A single sample is the source of the 13 T cell receptor beta chains below, sequenced in a study of vaccination and CD4 T cells after COVID-19. The assay that was used to sequence DNA from cultured CD4+ T cells was the Oncomine TCR Beta short-read assay. TCRdb independently ran MiXCR on the PCR reads; one entry per CDR3 protein. Altogether about 6,700 distinct CDR3 sequences are present, about 31% being singletons, with the ten largest covering about 35%. The treatment: approximately 9-day PBMC culture with coronavirus spike peptide pools or control peptides (ViraFEST assay). Before the COVID-19 pandemic (2011-2018), CD4+ T cells were obtained from the unexposed donor. These TCRs' antigens remain unknown. Sequences were obtained from CD4+ T cells from blood, cultured in vitro. The receptors were gathered from a human donor in good health.

V is TRBV20-1 and J is TRBJ1-5; D remains ambiguous. In germline, CDR1 is DFQATT, CDR2 SNEGSKA (reference sequence). The CDR3 consists of 17 residues. The ends were cut back, 4 bases at V and 4 bases at J, with 23 bases in the middle. CDR3 sequence: CSATPLMDLTNNQPQHF. In DNA form, the CDR3 reads TGCAGTGCTACACCCCTAATGGACCTAACAAATAATCAGCCCCAGCATTTT.

This clonotype was seen a few times. This CDR3 is CASRHRDRESALHF. For the CDR3, the DNA is TGTGCCAGCAGGCACCGGGACAGGGAGTCGGCCCTCCACTTT. V and J are TRBV6-1 and TRBJ1-6; 9 bases are shared with TRBD1. The junction had 11 bases not matched to a gene; V was cut back by 6 bases and J by 14 bases. The germline gives CDR1 MNHNS, CDR2 SASEGT. The CDR3 runs to 14 residues.

DNA for the CDR3: TGTGCCAGCAGTTACTCCGGGACAGGGGGTTACGAGCAGTACTTC. Protein sequence: CASSYSGTGGYEQYF. The chain couples TRBV6-5 to TRBJ2-7, with TRBD1 identical over 11 bases. The CDR3 sequence is 15 residues long. Germline V lookup: CDR1 MNHEY, CDR2 SVGAGI. V lost 0 bases to trimming and J lost 4 bases; unmatched junction nucleotides: 2.

By share, this clonotype ranks as large. The J gene is TRBJ1-5, the V gene TRBV20-1; a possible D gene is TRBD1 (5 bases). The CDR3 consists of 15 residues. CDR1 and CDR2 (germline): DFQATT, SNEGSKA (reference sequence). The V gene lost 3 bases and the J gene lost 2 bases, with 14 bases spanning the gap. The CDR3: CSASRRALGNQPQHF. CDR3 DNA sequence: TGCAGTGCTAGCCGCAGGGCCTTAGGCAATCAGCCCCAGCATTTT.

The chain has TRBV7-9 and TRBJ1-3, with 8 bases that match TRBD1. Germline V gene lookup returns CDR1 SEHNR and CDR2 FQNEAQ (reference sequence). The CDR3 has 17 residues. V shed 2 bases and J 0 bases; nucleotides not matched to a gene: 6. CDR3 DNA sequence: TGTGCCAGCAGCTTACTAGCAGGGGGCAGCTCTGGAAACACCATATATTTT. Translation gives CASSLLAGGSSGNTIYF.

This clonotype was seen only a few times. This sequence joins TRBV7-9 and TRBJ1-2; D may be TRBD1 (6 bases). The CDR3 contains 16 residues. Per germline, CDR1 SEHNR and CDR2 FQNEAQ (reference sequence). The V end lost 5 bases, the J end lost 4 bases, and 20 bases lay between the germline ends. CDR3 sequence (DNA): TGTGCCAGCAGCCTTGTCACAGCGGGCAGGGGCTATGGCTACACCTTC. Translated, it gives CASSLVTAGRGYGYTF.

This clonotype was recorded a few times. V and J are TRBV2 and TRBJ1-5, with D unresolved. The V gene lost 2 bases and the J gene lost 2 bases, with 7 bases spanning the gap. This CDR3 contains 14 residues. Germline V gives CDR1 SNHLY, CDR2 FYNNEI. Here the CDR3 reads CASSERSGNQPQHF. CDR3 bases: TGTGCCAGCAGTGAAAGGAGTGGCAATCAGCCCCAGCATTTT.

CDR3 in amino acids: CASRSGHPYEQYF. The CDR3 DNA reads as TGTGCCAGCAGGTCGGGACACCCCTACGAGCAGTACTTC. This chain uses TRBV6-1 with TRBJ2-7; D may be TRBD1 (6 bases). Germline values: CDR1 MNHNS, CDR2 SASEGT. Trimming took off 6 bases at V and 2 bases at J, with 11 bases between the two ends. This CDR3 comprises 13 residues.

This chain uses TRBV6-1 with TRBJ2-7; weak D call: TRBD1 (5 bases). Trimming took 4 bases from V and 4 from J, leaving 17 bases between them. Germline CDR1 and CDR2: MNHNS and SASEGT. The length of the CDR3 is 15 residues. CDR3 nucleotide sequence: TGTGCCAGCAGTGCAGATTTAGGGGTTGATTACGAGCAGTACTTC. It specifies CASSADLGVDYEQYF.

The chain links TRBV5-8 to TRBJ1-1; no reliable D call. Per the germline V gene, CDR1 is SGHTS and CDR2 is YDEGEE. This CDR3 has 17 amino acids. Between the trimmed V and J ends, which lost 1 base and 3 bases, there was a span of 19 bases. CDR3 protein: CASSLSLDTQWYTEAFF. CDR3 sequence (DNA): TGTGCCAGCAGCTTGAGTCTTGATACCCAGTGGTACACTGAAGCTTTCTTT.

The V and J genes are TRBV6-1 and TRBJ2-3, with TRBD2 matching 8 bases. This CDR3 contains 14 residues. Germline V gene data show CDR1 as MNHNS and CDR2 as SASEGT. Trimming took 5 bases from V and 8 from J; bases not matched to a gene: 9. CDR3 coding DNA: TGTGCCAGCAGTCCTCCGGGGGGGCGAACTACGCAGTATTTT. This sequence encodes CASSPPGGRTTQYF.

This chain connects TRBV6-4 to TRBJ1-2, with TRBD1 identical over 10 bases. Unmatched junction bases numbered 0, after V lost 0 bases and J lost 8 bases. The CDR3 runs 13 residues. Germline CDR1 and CDR2: MRHNA and SNTAGT. The CDR3 DNA follows: TGTGCCAGCAGTGACTCGACAGGGGGCGGCTACACCTTC. Translated: CASSDSTGGGYTF.

This chain uses TRBV5-1 with TRBJ2-1; D is unresolved. Germline V gene sequence: CDR1 SGHRS, CDR2 YFSETQ. V shed 2 bases and J shed 5 bases, with 8 bases lying between them. This CDR3 region has 13 residues. CDR3 region: CASSLSGHNEQFF. Here the CDR3 DNA reads TGCGCCAGCAGCTTATCTGGGCACAATGAGCAGTTCTTC.